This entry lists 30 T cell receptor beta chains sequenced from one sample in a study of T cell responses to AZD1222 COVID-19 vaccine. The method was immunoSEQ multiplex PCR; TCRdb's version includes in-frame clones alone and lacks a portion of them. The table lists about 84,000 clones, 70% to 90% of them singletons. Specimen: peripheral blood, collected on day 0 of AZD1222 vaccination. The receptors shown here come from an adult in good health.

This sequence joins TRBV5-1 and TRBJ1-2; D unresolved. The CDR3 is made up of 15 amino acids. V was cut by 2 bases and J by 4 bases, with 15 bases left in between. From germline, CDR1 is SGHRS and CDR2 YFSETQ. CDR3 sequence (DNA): TGCGCCAGCAGCTTAGGGTTACCCTCACTCTATGGCTACACCTTC. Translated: CASSLGLPSLYGYTF.

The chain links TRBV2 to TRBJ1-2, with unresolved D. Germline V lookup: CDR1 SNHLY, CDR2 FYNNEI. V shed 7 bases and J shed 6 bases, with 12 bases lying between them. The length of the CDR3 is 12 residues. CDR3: CASKDGRNGYTF. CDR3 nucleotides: TGTGCCAGCAAGGACGGCCGGAATGGCTACACCTTC.

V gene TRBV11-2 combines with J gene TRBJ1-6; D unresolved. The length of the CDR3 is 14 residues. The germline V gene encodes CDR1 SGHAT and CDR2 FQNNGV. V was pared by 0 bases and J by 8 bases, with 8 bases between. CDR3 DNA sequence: TGTGCCAGCAGCTTAGATTTGAGGGATTCACCCCTCCACTTT. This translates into CASSLDLRDSPLHF.

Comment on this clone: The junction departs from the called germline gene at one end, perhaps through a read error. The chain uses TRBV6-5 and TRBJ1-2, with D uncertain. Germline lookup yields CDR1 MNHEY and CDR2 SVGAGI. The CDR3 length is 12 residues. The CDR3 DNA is TGTGCCGGCAGCCGTGGGTCGGGTGGCTACACCTTC. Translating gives CAGSRGSGGYTF.

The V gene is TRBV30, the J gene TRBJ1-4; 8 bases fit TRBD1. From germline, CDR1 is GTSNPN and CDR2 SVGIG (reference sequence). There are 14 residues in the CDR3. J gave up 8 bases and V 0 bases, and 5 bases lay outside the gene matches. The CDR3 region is CAWSVRTGFEKLFF. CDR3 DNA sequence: TGTGCCTGGAGTGTACGGACAGGGTTCGAAAAACTGTTTTTT.

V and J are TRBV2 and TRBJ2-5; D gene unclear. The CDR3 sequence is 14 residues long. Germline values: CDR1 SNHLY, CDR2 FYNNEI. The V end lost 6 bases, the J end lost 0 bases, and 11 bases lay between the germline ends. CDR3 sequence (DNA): TGTGCCAGCAGGGGCAGTGAGTACCAAGAGACCCAGTACTTC. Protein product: CASRGSEYQETQYF.

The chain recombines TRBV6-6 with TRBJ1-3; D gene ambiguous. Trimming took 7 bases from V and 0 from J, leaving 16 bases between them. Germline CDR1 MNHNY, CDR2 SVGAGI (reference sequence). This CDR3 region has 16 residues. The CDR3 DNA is TGTGCCAGCAAACTACCGGGGTCAAGCTCTGGAAACACCATATATTTT. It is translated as CASKLPGSSSGNTIYF.

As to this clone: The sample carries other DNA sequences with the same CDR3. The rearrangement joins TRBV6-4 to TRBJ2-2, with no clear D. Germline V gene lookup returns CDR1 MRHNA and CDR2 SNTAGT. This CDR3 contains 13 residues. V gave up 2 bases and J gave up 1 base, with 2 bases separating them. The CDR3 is CASSDGNTGELFF. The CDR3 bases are TGTGCCAGCAGTGACGGGAACACCGGGGAGCTGTTTTTT.

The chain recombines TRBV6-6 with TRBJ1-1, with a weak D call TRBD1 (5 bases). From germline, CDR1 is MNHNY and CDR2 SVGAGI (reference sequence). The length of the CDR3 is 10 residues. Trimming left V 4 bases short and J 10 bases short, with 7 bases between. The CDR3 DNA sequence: TGTGCCAGCAGTTTGGGGGGAGCTTTCTTT. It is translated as CASSLGGAFF.

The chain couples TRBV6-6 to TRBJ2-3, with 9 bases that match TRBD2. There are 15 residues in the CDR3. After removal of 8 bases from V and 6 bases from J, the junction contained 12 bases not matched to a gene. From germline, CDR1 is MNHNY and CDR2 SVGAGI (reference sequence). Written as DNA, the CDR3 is TGTGCCAGCGGGGGGAGGCGGGAGGGCCGTGATACGCAGTATTTT. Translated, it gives CASGGRREGRDTQYF.

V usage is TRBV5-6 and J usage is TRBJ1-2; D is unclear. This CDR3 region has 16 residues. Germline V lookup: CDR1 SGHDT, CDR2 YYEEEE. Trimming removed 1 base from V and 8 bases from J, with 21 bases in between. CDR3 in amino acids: CASSLSFPLVTRGYTF. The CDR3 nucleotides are TGTGCCAGCAGCTTGTCCTTCCCCCTCGTTACGCGCGGCTACACCTTC. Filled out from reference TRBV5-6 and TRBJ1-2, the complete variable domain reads DAGVTQSPTHLIKTRGQQVTLRCSPKSGHDTVSWYQQALGQGPQFIFQYYEEEERQRGNFPDRFSGHQFPNYSSELNVNALLLGDSALYLCASSLSFPLVTRGYTFGSGTRLTVV.

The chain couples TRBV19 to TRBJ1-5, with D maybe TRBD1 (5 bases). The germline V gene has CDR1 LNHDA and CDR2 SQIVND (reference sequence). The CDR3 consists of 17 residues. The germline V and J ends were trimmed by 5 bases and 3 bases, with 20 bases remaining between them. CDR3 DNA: TGTGCCAGTAGTTCCCCGCGTGCCGGGGCGAACAATCAGCCCCAGCATTTT. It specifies CASSSPRAGANNQPQHF.

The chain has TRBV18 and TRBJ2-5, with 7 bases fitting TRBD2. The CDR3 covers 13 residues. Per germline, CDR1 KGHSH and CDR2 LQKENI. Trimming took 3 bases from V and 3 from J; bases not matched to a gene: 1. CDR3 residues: CASSPGTKETQYF. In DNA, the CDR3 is TGTGCCAGCTCACCGGGGACTAAAGAGACCCAGTACTTC. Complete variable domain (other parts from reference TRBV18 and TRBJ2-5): NAGVMQNPRHLVRRRGQEARLRCSPMKGHSHVYWYRQLPEEGLKFMVYLQKENIIDESGMPKERFSAEFPKEGPSILRIQQVVRGDSAAYFCASSPGTKETQYFGPGTRLLVL.

The chain's CDR3 is CARKGQCSYEQYF. The CDR3 nucleotides read TGCGCCAGGAAAGGACAGTGCTCCTACGAGCAGTACTTC. The chain employs TRBV4-1 and TRBJ2-7, with a possible D match to TRBD1 (6 bases). V was clipped by 9 bases and J by 0 bases, with 12 bases between them. The CDR3 has 13 amino acids. Germline lookup yields CDR1 MGHRA and CDR2 YSYEKL.

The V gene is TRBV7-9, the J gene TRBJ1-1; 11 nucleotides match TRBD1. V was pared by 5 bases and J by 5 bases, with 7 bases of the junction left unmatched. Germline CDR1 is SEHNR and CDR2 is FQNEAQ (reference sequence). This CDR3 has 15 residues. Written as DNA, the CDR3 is TGTGCCAGCAGCCCGGACAGGGGGCTTGGGACTGAAGCTTTCTTT. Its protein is CASSPDRGLGTEAFF.

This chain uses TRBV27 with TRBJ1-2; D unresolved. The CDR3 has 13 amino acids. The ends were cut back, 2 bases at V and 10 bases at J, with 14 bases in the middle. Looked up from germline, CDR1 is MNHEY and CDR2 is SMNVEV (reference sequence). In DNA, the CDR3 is TGTGCCAGCAGTTTAAGGATACTACCCCCCTACACCTTC. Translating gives CASSLRILPPYTF.

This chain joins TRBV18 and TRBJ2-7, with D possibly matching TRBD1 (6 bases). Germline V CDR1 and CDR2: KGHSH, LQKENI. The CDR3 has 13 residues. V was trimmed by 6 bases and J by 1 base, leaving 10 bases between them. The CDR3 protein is CASSYGQSYEQYF. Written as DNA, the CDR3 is TGTGCCAGCTCCTACGGACAGTCCTACGAGCAGTACTTC.

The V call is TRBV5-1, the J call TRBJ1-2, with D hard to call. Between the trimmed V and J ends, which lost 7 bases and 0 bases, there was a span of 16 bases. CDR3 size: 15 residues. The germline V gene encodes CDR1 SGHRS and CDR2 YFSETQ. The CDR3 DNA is TGCGCCAGCGCTCTTAGGGCAGGCGCTAACTATGGCTACACCTTC. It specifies CASALRAGANYGYTF.

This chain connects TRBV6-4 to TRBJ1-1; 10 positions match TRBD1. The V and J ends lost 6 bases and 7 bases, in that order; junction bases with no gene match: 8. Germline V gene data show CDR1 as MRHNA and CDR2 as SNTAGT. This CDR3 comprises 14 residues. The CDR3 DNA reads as TGTGCCAGCAGGGAGACAGGGGGCAGGAGTGAAGCTTTCTTT. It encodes CASRETGGRSEAFF.

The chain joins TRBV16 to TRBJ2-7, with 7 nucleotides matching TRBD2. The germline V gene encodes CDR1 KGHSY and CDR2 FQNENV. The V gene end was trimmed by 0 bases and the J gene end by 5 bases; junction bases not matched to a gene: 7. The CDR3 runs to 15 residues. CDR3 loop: CASSQSRTSGNEQYF. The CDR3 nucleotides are TGTGCCAGCAGCCAATCCCGAACGAGCGGGAACGAGCAGTACTTC.

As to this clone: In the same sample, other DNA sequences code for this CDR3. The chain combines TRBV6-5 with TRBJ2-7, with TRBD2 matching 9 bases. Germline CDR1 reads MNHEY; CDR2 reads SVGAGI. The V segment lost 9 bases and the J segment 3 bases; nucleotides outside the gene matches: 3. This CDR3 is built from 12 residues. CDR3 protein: CASSSGSYEQYF. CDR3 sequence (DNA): TGTGCCAGTAGTAGCGGGAGCTACGAGCAGTACTTC.

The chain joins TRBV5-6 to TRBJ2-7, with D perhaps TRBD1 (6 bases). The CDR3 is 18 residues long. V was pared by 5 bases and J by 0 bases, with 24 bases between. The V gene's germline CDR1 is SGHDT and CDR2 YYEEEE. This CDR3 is CASSATPGTKHYSYEQYF. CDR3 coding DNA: TGTGCCAGCAGTGCGACCCCCGGGACAAAACATTACTCCTACGAGCAGTACTTC.

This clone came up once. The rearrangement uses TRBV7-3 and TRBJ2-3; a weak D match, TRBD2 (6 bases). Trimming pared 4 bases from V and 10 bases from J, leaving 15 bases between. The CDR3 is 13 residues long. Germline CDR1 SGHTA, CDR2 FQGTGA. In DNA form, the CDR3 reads TGTGCCAGCAGCTCCAGGACTATCGGGCCGCAGTATTTT. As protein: CASSSRTIGPQYF. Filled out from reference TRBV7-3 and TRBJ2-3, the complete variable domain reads GAGVSQTPSNKVTEKGKYVELRCDPISGHTALYWYRQSLGQGPEFLIYFQGTGAADDSGLPNDRFFAVRPEGSVSTLKIQRTERGDSAVYLCASSSRTIGPQYFGPGTRLTVL.

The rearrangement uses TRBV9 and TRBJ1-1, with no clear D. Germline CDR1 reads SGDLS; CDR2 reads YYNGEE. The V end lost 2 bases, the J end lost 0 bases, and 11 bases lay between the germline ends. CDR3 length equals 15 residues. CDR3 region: CASSVGGLVNTEAFF. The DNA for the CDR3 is TGTGCCAGCAGCGTCGGTGGGTTGGTGAACACTGAAGCTTTCTTT.

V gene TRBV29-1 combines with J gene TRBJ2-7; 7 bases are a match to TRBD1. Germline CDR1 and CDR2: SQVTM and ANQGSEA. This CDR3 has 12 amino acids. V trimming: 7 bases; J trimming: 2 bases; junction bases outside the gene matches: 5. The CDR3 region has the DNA TGCAGCGGAACAGGGGTAACCTACGAGCAGTACTTC. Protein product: CSGTGVTYEQYF.

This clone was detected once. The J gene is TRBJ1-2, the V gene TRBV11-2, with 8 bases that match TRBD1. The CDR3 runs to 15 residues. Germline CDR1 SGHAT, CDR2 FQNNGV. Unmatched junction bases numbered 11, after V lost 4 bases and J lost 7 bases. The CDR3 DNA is TGTGCCAGCAGCTCGCAACTCAGGGGGCGAGGTGGCTACACCTTC. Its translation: CASSSQLRGRGGYTF.

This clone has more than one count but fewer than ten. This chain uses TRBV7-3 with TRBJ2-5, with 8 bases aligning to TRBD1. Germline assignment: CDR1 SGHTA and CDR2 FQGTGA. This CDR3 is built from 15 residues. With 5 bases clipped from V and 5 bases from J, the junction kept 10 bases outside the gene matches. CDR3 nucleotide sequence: TGTGCCAGCAGCGTGACAGGGGTCCCGTCGGAGACCCAGTACTTC. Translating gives CASSVTGVPSETQYF. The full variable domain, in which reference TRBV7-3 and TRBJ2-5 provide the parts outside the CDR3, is GAGVSQTPSNKVTEKGKYVELRCDPISGHTALYWYRQSLGQGPEFLIYFQGTGAADDSGLPNDRFFAVRPEGSVSTLKIQRTERGDSAVYLCASSVTGVPSETQYFGPGTRLLVL.

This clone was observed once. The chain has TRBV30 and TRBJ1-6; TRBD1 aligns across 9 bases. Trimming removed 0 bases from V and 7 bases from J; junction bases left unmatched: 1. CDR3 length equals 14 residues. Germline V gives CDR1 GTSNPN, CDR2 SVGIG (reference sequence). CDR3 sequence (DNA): TGTGCCTGGAGTGTCGGGACAGGGAATTCACCCCTCCACTTT. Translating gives CAWSVGTGNSPLHF.

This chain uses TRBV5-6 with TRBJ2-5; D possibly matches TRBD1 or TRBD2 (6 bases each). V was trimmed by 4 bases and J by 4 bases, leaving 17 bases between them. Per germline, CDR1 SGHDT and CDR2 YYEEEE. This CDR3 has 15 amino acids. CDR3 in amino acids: CASSEDRLGGETQYF. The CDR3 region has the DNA TGTGCCAGCAGCGAAGACAGGCTGGGAGGAGAGACCCAGTACTTC.

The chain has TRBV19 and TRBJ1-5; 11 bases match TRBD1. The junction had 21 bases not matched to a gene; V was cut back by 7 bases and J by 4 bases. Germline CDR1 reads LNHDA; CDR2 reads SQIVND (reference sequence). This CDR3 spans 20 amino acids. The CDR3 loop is CASKAGGSGTGGWVNQPQHF. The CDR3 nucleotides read TGTGCCAGTAAGGCCGGGGGCTCCGGGACAGGGGGATGGGTAAATCAGCCCCAGCATTTT.